A single sample is the source of the 5 T cell receptor beta chains below, sequenced in a study of shared clonotypes between healthy human individuals. Naive CD8 isolation took CD45RO-negative cells positively selected for CCR7 and excluded terminally differentiated effector memory CD45RA+ cells. Assay used: immunoSEQ multiplex PCR; TCRdb lists only in-frame clones, some missing. The data hold about 2.2 million clones, with around 95% observed a single time. Sequenced material: naive CD8+ T cells from PBMCs. The receptors were sampled from a man between 18 and 29 years old in good health. Some clones in this sample may be carry-over from other donors' samples.

The genes are TRBV27 and TRBJ2-7; D is possibly TRBD1 (5 bases). Germline V gene sequence: CDR1 MNHEY, CDR2 SMNVEV (reference sequence). This CDR3 has 16 residues. The V end was cut by 5 bases, the J end by 6 bases, with 23 bases between. CDR3 protein: CASSPRGAVRVSEQYF. The DNA for the CDR3 is TGTGCCAGCAGTCCTCGAGGCGCGGTCAGGGTTTCCGAGCAGTACTTC.

The CDR3 DNA follows: TGTGCCAGCACCTCCCGCGGGACAGACTTAACCGGGGAGCTGTTTTTT. Translating it yields CASTSRGTDLTGELFF. This sequence joins TRBV7-9 and TRBJ2-2; possibly TRBD1 for D (7 bases). Trimming shortened V by 7 bases and J by 5 bases, and 20 bases separated the two germline ends. The CDR3 spans 16 residues. Germline V gene lookup returns CDR1 SEHNR and CDR2 FQNEAQ (reference sequence). The whole variable domain, remainder taken from reference TRBV7-9 and TRBJ2-2, is DTGVSQNPRHKITKRGQNVTFRCDPISEHNRLYWYRQTLGQGPEFLTYFQNEAQLEKSRLLSDRFSAERPKGSFSTLEIQRTEQGDSAMYLCASTSRGTDLTGELFFGEGSRLTVL.

The chain uses TRBV7-2 and TRBJ1-4; D is uncertain. The germline gives CDR1 SGHTA, CDR2 FQGNSA. V shed 5 bases and J shed 5 bases, with 12 bases lying between them. The CDR3 extends over 14 amino acids. The CDR3 coding sequence is TGTGCCAGCAGCACGACCGGGAGAAATGAAAAACTGTTTTTT. Its protein product is CASSTTGRNEKLFF.

This sequence joins TRBV2 and TRBJ2-3; no clear D. Germline V lookup: CDR1 SNHLY, CDR2 FYNNEI. The germline V and J ends were trimmed by 3 bases and 0 bases, with 7 bases remaining between them. There are 14 residues in the CDR3. The CDR3 DNA is TGTGCCAGCAGTGAGGTGTCTAGCACAGATACGCAGTATTTT. Protein product: CASSEVSSTDTQYF.

The chain joins TRBV5-1 to TRBJ1-2; D might be TRBD1 (6 bases). The CDR3 sequence is 12 residues long. In germline, CDR1 is SGHRS, CDR2 YFSETQ. Trimming took off 0 bases at V and 7 bases at J, with 7 bases between the two ends. CDR3 sequence reads: CASSLEGGGYTF. CDR3 nucleotides: TGCGCCAGCAGCTTGGAGGGGGGTGGCTACACCTTC.